The rows below give T cell receptor beta chains drawn from one sample of a study of T cell responses to AZD1222 COVID-19 vaccine. Only in-frame clones appear in the TCRdb table, and some are missing; sequencing was by immunoSEQ multiplex PCR. The sample shows fewer than 120,000 clones, 88% of them seen only once. The input for sequencing was peripheral blood, taken on day 0 of AZD1222 vaccination. Receptors were obtained from an adult in good health. The CDR3 runs from the conserved cysteine through the conserved F or W. D genes are given only for firm matches. Part of the rows lack a size; the others show once, few, many or a class for expanded clones.

TRBJ1-1 . TRBV3-1/TRBV3-2 TRBD1 CASSLRKGGAPEAFF TGTGCCAGCAGCCTCCGGAAAGGGGGCGCCCCTGAAGCTTTCTTT
TRBJ1-2 . TRBV3-1/TRBV3-2 . CASGPRQFLNYGYTF TGTGCCAGCGGGCCACGACAGTTCTTAAACTATGGCTACACCTTC
TRBJ2-7 . TRBV6-5 TRBD1 CASRTGQEDEQYF TGTGCCAGCCGGACAGGGCAGGAGGACGAGCAGTACTTC
TRBJ2-3 . TRBV7-8 TRBD2 CASSLIGLAGGNTDTQYF TGTGCCAGCAGCTTAATAGGACTAGCGGGGGGGAACACAGATACGCAGTATTTT
TRBJ1-1 . TRBV6-4 . CASSLQGNTEAFF TGTGCCAGCAGTTTACAGGGGAACACTGAAGCTTTCTTT
TRBJ2-7 . TRBV11-2 . CASSAAGRSYEQYF TGTGCCAGCAGCGCCGCCGGGCGATCCTACGAGCAGTACTTC
TRBJ1-1 . TRBV12-3/TRBV12-4 TRBD1 CASIPGTGEAFF TGTGCCAGCATCCCCGGGACAGGGGAGGCTTTCTTT
TRBJ1-2 . TRBV5-4 . CASSAPGAYGYTF TGTGCCAGCAGCGCACCGGGAGCCTATGGCTACACCTTC
TRBJ2-1 . TRBV6-1 . CASSETASYNEQFF TGTGCCAGCAGTGAAACAGCCTCCTACAATGAGCAGTTCTTC
TRBJ1-1 . TRBV4-1 . CASSQQGTEAFF TGCGCCAGCAGCCAACAGGGAACTGAAGCTTTCTTT
TRBJ1-2 once TRBV6-5 . CASSQIYGYTF TGTGCCAGCAGCCAGATCTATGGCTACACCTTC
TRBJ2-7 . TRBV7-5 . CVRSLGTHEQYF TGTGTCAGAAGCTTAGGAACTCACGAGCAGTACTTC
TRBJ1-6 . TRBV5-4 . CASSTAGTVNSPLHF TGTGCCAGCAGCACCGCCGGGACGGTTAATTCACCCCTCCACTTT
TRBJ2-7 . TRBV29-1 TRBD2 CSVTGTSSSYEQYF TGCAGCGTTACCGGGACTAGCAGTTCCTACGAGCAGTACTTC
TRBJ2-6 once TRBV7-2 TRBD2 CASSLREGSSGANVLTF TGTGCCAGCAGCCTGCGGGAGGGAAGCTCTGGGGCCAACGTCCTGACTTTC
TRBJ1-1 . TRBV15 . CATRDRVGNTEAFF TGTGCCACCAGAGATCGGGTCGGGAACACTGAAGCTTTCTTT
TRBJ2-7 . TRBV11-2 . CASSSAGPSYEQYF TGTGCCAGCAGCTCCGCCGGGCCCAGCTACGAGCAGTACTTC
TRBJ1-2 . TRBV6-5 TRBD1 CASSLGGGVNYGYTF TGTGCCAGCAGTTTAGGAGGGGGCGTTAACTATGGCTACACCTTC